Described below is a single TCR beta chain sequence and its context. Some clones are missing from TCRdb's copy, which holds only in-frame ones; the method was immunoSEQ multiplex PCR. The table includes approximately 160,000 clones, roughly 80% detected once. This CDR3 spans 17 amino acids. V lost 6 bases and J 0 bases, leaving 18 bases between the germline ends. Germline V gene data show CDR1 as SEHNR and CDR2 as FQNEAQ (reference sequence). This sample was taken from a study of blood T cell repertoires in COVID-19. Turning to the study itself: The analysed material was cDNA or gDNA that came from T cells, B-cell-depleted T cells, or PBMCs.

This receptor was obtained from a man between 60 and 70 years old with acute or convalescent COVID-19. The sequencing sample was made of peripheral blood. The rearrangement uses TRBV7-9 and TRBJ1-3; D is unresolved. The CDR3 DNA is TGTGCCAGCAGTTTCCCGGGAGAAGTTTACTCTGGAAACACCATATATTTT. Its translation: CASSFPGEVYSGNTIYF.